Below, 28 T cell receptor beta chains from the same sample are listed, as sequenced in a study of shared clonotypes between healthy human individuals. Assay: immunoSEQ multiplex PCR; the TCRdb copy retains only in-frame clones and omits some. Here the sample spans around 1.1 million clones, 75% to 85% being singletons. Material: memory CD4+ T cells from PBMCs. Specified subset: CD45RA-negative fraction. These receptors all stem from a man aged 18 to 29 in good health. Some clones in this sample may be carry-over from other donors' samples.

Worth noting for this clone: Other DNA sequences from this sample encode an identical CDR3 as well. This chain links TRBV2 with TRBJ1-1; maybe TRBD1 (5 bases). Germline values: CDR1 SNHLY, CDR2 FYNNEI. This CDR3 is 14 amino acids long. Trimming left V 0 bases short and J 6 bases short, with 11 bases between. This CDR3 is CASSEALGGAEAFF. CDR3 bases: TGTGCCAGCAGTGAAGCGCTCGGGGGGGCTGAAGCTTTCTTT. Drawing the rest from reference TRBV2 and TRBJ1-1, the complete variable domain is EPEVTQTPSHQVTQMGQEVILRCVPISNHLYFYWYRQILGQKVEFLVSFYNNEISEKSEIFDDQFSVERPDGSNFTLKIRSTKLEDSAMYFCASSEALGGAEAFFGQGTRLTVV.

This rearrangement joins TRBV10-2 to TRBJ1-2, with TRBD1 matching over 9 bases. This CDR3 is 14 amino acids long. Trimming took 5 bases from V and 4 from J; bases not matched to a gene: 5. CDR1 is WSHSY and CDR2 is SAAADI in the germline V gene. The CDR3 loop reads CASSPGQGAYGYTF. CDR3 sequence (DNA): TGCGCCAGCAGTCCGGGACAGGGTGCCTATGGCTACACCTTC.

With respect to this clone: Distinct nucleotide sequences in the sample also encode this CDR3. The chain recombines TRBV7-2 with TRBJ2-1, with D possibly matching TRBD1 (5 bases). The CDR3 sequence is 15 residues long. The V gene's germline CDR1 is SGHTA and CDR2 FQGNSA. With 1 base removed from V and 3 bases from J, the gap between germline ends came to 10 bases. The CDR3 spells CASSLGGRDYNEQFF. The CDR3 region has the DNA TGTGCCAGCAGCTTAGGAGGCAGGGACTACAATGAGCAGTTCTTC.

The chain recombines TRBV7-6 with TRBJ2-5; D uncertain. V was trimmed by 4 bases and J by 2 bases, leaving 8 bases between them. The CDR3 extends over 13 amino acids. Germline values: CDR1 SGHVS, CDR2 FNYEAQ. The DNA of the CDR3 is TGTGCCAGCAGCTCCACAGCTCAAGAGACCCAGTACTTC. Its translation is CASSSTAQETQYF.

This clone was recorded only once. This chain's CDR3 is CASSPPPGRPPNTEAFF. In DNA form, the CDR3 reads TGTGCCAGCAGCCCCCCTCCGGGACGACCACCGAACACTGAAGCTTTCTTT. The chain carries TRBV7-9 and TRBJ1-1; tentative D call: TRBD1 (5 bases). The CDR3 length is 17 residues. Germline assignment: CDR1 SEHNR and CDR2 FQNEAQ (reference sequence). Deletions cut 5 bases from V and 1 base from J, with 20 bases between.

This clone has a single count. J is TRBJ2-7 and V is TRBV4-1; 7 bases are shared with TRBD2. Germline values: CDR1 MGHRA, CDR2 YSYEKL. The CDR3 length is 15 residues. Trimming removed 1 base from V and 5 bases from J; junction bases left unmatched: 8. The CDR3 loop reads CASSQGTGRRNEQYF. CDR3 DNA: TGCGCCAGCAGCCAAGGGACCGGGAGGAGAAACGAGCAGTACTTC.

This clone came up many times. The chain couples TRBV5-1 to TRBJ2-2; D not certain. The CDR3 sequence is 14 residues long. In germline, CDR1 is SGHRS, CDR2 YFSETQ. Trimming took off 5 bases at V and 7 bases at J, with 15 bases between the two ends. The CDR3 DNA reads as TGCGCCAGCAGTCCTGGCGGATTTGGCGGGGAGCTGTTTTTT. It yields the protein CASSPGGFGGELFF.

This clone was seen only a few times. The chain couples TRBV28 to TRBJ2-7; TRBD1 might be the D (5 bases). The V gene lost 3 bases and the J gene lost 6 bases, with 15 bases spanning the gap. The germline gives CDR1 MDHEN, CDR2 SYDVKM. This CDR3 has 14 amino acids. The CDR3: CASSFPQGRFEQYF. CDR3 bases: TGTGCCAGCAGTTTCCCCCAGGGTAGGTTCGAGCAGTACTTC.

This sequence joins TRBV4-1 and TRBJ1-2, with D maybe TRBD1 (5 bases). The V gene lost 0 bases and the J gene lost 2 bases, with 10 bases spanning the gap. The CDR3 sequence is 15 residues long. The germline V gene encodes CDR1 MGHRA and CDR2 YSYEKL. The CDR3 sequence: CASSQESGKNYGYTF. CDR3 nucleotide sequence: TGCGCCAGCAGCCAAGAGTCAGGGAAGAACTATGGCTACACCTTC.

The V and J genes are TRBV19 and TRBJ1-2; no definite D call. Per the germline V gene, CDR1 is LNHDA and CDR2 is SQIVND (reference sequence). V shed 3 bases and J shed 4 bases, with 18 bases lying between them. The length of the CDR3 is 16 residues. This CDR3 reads CASSMTFVSKSYGYTF. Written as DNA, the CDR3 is TGTGCCAGTAGTATGACGTTCGTCAGTAAGTCCTATGGCTACACCTTC.

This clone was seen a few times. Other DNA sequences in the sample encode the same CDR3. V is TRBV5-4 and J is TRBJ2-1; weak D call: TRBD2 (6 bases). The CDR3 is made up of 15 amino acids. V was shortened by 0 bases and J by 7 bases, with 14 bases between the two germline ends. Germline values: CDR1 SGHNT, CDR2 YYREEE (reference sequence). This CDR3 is CASSLVTGVGNEQFF. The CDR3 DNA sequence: TGTGCCAGCAGCTTGGTAACGGGAGTAGGAAATGAGCAGTTCTTC. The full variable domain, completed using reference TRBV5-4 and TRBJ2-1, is ETGVTQSPTHLIKTRGQQVTLRCSSQSGHNTVSWYQQALGQGPQFIFQYYREEENGRGNFPPRFSGLQFPNYSSELNVNALELDDSALYLCASSLVTGVGNEQFFGPGTRLTVL.

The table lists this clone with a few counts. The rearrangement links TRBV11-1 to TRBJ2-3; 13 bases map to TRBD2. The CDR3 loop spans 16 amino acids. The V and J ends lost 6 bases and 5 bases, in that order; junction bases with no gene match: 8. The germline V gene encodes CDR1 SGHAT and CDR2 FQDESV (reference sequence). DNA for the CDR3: TGTGCCAGCAGTCAAGGACTAGCGGGAGTGCTAGATACGCAGTATTTT. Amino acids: CASSQGLAGVLDTQYF. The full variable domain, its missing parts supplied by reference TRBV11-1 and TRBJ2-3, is EAEVAQSPRYKITEKSQAVAFWCDPISGHATLYWYRQILGQGPELLVQFQDESVVDDSQLPKDRFSAERLKGVDSTLKIQPAELGDSAMYLCASSQGLAGVLDTQYFGPGTRLTVL.

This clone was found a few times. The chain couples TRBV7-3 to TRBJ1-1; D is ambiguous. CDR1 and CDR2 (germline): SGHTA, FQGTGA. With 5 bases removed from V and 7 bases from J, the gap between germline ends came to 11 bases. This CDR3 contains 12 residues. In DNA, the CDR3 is TGTGCCAGCAGCGACGGCGGGGATGAAGCTTTCTTT. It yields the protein CASSDGGDEAFF.

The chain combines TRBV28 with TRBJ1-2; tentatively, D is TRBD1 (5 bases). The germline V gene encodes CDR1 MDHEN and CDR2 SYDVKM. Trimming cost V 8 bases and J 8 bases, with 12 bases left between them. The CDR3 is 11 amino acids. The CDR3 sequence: CASGGWRGYTF. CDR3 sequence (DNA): TGTGCCAGCGGGGGGTGGCGGGGCTACACCTTC.

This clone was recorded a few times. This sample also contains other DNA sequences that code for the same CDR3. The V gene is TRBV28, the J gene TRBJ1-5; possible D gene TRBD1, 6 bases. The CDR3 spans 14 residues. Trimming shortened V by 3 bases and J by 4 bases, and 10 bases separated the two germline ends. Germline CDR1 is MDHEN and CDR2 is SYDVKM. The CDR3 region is CASSLTGGNQPQHF. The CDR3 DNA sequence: TGTGCCAGCAGTTTGACAGGTGGAAATCAGCCCCAGCATTTT.

Here the CDR3 reads CASSRQITGELFF. As DNA, the CDR3 is TGTGCCAGCAGCCGACAGATCACCGGGGAGCTGTTTTTT. The V and J genes are TRBV7-2 and TRBJ2-2, with D tentatively TRBD1 (5 bases). V was trimmed by 5 bases and J by 4 bases, leaving 8 bases between them. CDR3 length equals 13 residues. Germline lookup yields CDR1 SGHTA and CDR2 FQGNSA. Full variable domain (outside the CDR3, taken from reference TRBV7-2 and TRBJ2-2): GAGVSQSPSNKVTEKGKDVELRCDPISGHTALYWYRQSLGQGLEFLIYFQGNSAPDKSGLPSDRFSAERTGGSVSTLTIQRTQQEDSAVYLCASSRQITGELFFGEGSRLTVL.

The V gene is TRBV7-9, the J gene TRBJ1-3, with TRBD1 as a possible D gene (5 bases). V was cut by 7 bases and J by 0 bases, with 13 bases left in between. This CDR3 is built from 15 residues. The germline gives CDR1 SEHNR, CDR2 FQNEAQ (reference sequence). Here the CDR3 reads CASTTPGRSGNTIYF. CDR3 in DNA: TGTGCCAGCACCACTCCGGGACGCTCTGGAAACACCATATATTTT. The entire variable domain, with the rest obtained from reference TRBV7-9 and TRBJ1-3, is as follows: DTGVSQNPRHKITKRGQNVTFRCDPISEHNRLYWYRQTLGQGPEFLTYFQNEAQLEKSRLLSDRFSAERPKGSFSTLEIQRTEQGDSAMYLCASTTPGRSGNTIYFGEGSWLTVV.

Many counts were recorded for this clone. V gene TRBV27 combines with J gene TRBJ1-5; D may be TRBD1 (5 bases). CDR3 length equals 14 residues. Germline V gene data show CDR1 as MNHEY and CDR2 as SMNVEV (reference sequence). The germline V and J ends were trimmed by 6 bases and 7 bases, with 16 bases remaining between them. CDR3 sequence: CASRQGSLGQPQHF. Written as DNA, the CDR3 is TGTGCCAGCAGGCAGGGTTCCCTAGGCCAGCCCCAGCATTTT.

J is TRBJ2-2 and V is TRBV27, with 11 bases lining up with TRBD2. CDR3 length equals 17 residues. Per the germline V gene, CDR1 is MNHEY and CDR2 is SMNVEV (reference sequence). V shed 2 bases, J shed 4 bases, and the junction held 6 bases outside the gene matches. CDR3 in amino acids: CASSLRLAGGGTGELFF. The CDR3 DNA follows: TGTGCCAGCAGTTTACGTCTAGCGGGAGGTGGCACCGGGGAGCTGTTTTTT.

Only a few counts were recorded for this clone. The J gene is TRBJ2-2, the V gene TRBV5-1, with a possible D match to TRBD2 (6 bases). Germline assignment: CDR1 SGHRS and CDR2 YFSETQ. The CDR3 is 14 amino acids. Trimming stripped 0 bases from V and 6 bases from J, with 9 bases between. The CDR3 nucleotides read TGCGCCAGCAGCTTGGAGACTAGTGCCGGGGAGCTGTTTTTT. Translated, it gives CASSLETSAGELFF. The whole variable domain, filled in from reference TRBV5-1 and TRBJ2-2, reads KAGVTQTPRYLIKTRGQQVTLSCSPISGHRSVSWYQQTPGQGLQFLFEYFSETQRNKGNFPGRFSGRQFSNSRSEMNVSTLELGDSALYLCASSLETSAGELFFGEGSRLTVL.

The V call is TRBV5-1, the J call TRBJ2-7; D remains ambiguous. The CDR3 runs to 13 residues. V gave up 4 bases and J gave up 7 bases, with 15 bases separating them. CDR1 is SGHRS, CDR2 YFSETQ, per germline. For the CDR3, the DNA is TGCGCCAGCAGCCCCATTCAGGTGGGGGAGCAGTACTTC. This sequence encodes CASSPIQVGEQYF.

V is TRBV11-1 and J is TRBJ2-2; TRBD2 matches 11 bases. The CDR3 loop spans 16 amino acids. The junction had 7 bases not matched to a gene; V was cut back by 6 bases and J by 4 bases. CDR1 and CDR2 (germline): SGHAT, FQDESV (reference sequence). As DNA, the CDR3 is TGTGCCAGCAGACAAAGTAGCGGGAGGGCCACCGGGGAGCTGTTTTTT. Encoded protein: CASRQSSGRATGELFF.

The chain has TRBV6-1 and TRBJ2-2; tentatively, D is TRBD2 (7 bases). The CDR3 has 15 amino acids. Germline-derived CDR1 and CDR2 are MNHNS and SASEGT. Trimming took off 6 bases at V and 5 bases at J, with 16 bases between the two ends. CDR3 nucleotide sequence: TGTGCCAGCAGCCAACTCAGGGGAGGGACCGGGGAGCTGTTTTTT. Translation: CASSQLRGGTGELFF.

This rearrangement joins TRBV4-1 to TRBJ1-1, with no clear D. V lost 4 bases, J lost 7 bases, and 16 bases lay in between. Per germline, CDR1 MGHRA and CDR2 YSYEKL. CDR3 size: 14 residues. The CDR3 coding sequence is TGCGCCAGCAGCCCTACGCCCGGGCGAGGTGAAGCTTTCTTT. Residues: CASSPTPGRGEAFF.

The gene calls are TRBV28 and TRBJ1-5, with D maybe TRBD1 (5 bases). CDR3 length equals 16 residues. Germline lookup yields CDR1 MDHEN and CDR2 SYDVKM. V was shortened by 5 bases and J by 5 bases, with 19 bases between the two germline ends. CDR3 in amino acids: CASSPGGRGLDQPQHF. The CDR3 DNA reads TGTGCCAGCAGTCCCGGGGGTAGGGGTTTGGATCAGCCCCAGCATTTT.

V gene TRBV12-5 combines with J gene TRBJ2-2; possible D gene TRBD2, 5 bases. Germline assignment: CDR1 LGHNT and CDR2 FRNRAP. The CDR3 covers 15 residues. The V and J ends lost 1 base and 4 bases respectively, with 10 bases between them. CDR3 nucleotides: TGTGCTAGTGGTTTGGGGACTGTGAGCACCGGGGAGCTGTTTTTT. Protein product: CASGLGTVSTGELFF.

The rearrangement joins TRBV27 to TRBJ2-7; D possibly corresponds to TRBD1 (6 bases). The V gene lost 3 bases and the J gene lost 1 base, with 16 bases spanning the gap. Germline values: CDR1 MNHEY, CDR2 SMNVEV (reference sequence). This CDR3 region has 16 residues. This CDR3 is CASSLGYRVESYEQYF. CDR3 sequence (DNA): TGTGCCAGCAGTTTGGGCTACAGGGTGGAGTCCTACGAGCAGTACTTC.

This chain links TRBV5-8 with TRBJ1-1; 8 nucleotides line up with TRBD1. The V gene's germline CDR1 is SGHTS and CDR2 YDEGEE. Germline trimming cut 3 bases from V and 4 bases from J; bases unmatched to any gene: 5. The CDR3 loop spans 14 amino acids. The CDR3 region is CASSSPTGGTEAFF. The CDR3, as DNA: TGTGCCAGCAGCTCCCCAACAGGGGGCACTGAAGCTTTCTTT.